This T cell receptor (beta chain) stems from a study of blood T cell repertoires in COVID-19. This table comes from immunoSEQ multiplex PCR, and its TCRdb copy is limited to in-frame clones, with some not included. The sample records roughly 400,000 clones, roughly 90% being singletons. The V and J ends lost 5 bases and 6 bases respectively, with 12 bases between them. The CDR3 extends over 13 amino acids. Germline CDR1 reads SGHAT; CDR2 reads FQNNGV. This clone was recorded only once. This clonotype was sampled from a young woman who had recovered from COVID-19. The sample consisted of PBMCs or T cells enriched from blood (not recorded which). This chain links TRBV11-2 with TRBJ2-3; no reliable D call. The CDR3 is CASSPIGWDTQYF. CDR3 sequence (DNA): TGTGCCAGCAGCCCTATCGGGTGGGATACGCAGTATTTT.